This paragraph reports one T cell receptor (beta chain). This clone's antigen is unknown. No per-base quality is available; no much larger clone lies one base away. Donors were healthy HIV-negative adults with no recently reported acute infections or vaccinations. Every donor was a Caucasian adult living in Nashville, Tennessee, USA. CD4+ T cells were enriched by magnetic negative selection, after which naive cells were positively selected on CD45RA and the negative fraction was taken as the memory subset. After blood collection by leukapheresis, PBMCs were isolated using Ficoll-Histopaque density gradient centrifugation and then cryopreserved in the vapor phase of liquid nitrogen. Analytical flow cytometry was used to check the purity and quantity of every magnetically sorted T cell population. Genomic DNA was isolated from each sorted fraction and quantified by UV absorbance on a Nanodrop 2000c.

Using the deep immunoSEQ assay, multiplex PCR amplified TCR CDR3 regions from genomic DNA. Genomic DNA extracted from each cell subset was distributed evenly over all wells of several immunoSEQ 96-well plates, and each plate served as one replicate. For sorted subsets, roughly 200 ng genomic DNA, equal to tens of thousands of T cell genomes, was loaded into each replicate PCR. Purified libraries were quantified with a Qubit 3.0 fluorometer, sized on a Bioanalyzer 2100, and re-quantified with the KAPA Library Quantification kit. A separate single-read 150-cycle Illumina NextSeq 550 flow cell was used to sequence each immunoSEQ 96-well plate. Processing in the source paper ran as follows. Because only junctional sequences without quality scores were contained in the immunoSEQ output, filtering matching that applied to full-length reads could not be performed. To assign V/J genes and CDR3, sequences were annotated using PyIR, a Python wrapper for IgBLAST v1.9, with IMGT germline references. Reads with weak V/J assignments (E-value above 1e-6), missing CDR3, stop codons, out-of-frame junctions, or ambiguous translated residues were removed. V3J clonotypes were defined by identical inferred V gene, J gene, and CDR3 amino acid sequence. The percentage overlap between two repertoires was calculated by dividing the number of shared unique clonotypes by the size of the smaller repertoire. Three approaches were used to assess repertoire richness: RTK rarefaction, the Chao1 estimator, and Recon v2.1 estimates of unobserved clonotypes. Generation probabilities for all TCRbeta clonotypes obtained by the gDNA method from several donors were computed using OLGA. Here the immuneACCESS table is served through TCRdb, limited to in-frame sequences with V and J called. Missing clones are a known gap in these copies; in checked studies unresolved V genes cover under half, and the rest lacks a known reason. V and J calls and clone size follow that table, whereas D and trimming were derived from the DNA. The sample table holds 2 million to 3 million clones, of which more than 85% were seen once. The ten largest clones capture around 0.4% of the sample.

From the germline V gene, CDR1 is MDHEN and CDR2 is SYDVKM. The CDR3 contains 17 residues, cysteine and phenylalanine counted. Here the CDR3 DNA is all that survives: 51 bases in frame from base 1. The junction carries 15 bases between V and J, which are trimmed by 6 bases and 0 bases respectively. The data were taken from a study of shared clonotypes between healthy human individuals (dated by TCRdb to 2020 to 2021). Regarding the study in general: Two women and a few men aged 18 to 49 years were included in the cohort. Per donor, three plates each were used for CD4 naive and CD4 memory, two for CD8 naive, and one for CD8 memory. The study deeply sequenced blood TCR repertoires of about 5 healthy adults to estimate repertoire size and the extent of clonotype sharing between individuals. Libraries were prepared and TCR repertoires were sequenced by different laboratories using diverse techniques, in order to increase sequencing depth and limit assay-specific biases. Leukapheresis yielded between about 0.94 and 9.5 billion PBMCs per donor. Broad study findings and their caveats: Larger estimated clonotype richness was generally found for naive subsets than for memory subsets. Sampling was limited to blood, and TCR repertoires in tissue likely differ from TCR repertoires in blood. Rarefaction of sorted-subset datasets indicated incomplete sequencing despite the large sequencing depth. Around 5% of naive CD4, 3.5% of naive CD8, around 2.3% of memory CD4, and roughly 0.4% of memory CD8 clonotypes were shared across several donors. Based on pairwise subsampling, the degree of clonotype sharing among donors was expected to be affected by sequencing depth. Compared with non-shared clonotypes, the clonotypes found in all four sorted-subset donors had higher generation probabilities. Because the study included a small number of donors, the genetic and exposure-history diversity represented was limited.

The chain is assembled from TRBV28 and TRBJ2-6; the D gene is perhaps TRBD1, on 8 matching bases. The sequence derives from a man between 18 and 29 years old in good health. Some clones in this sample may be carry-over from other donors' samples. The specimen sequenced was naive CD4+ T cells from PBMCs. The intended sense of this specimen's cell subset or site label: CD45RA+ positively selected. The bases are TGTGCCAGCAGGCGCACAGGGGGGGCCTCTGGGGCCAACGTCCTGACTTTC. The encoded protein is CASRRTGGASGANVLTF. Joined to the reference TRBV28 and TRBJ2-6 proteins, this CDR3 gives the full variable domain: DVKVTQSSRYLVKRTGEKVFLECVQDMDHENMFWYRQDPGLGLRLIYFSYDVKMKEKGDIPEGYSVSREKKERFSLILESASTNQTSMYLCASRRTGGASGANVLTFGAGSRLTVL.